Listed here are 28 T cell receptor beta chains from one sample, sequenced in a study of neurological immune-mediated disorders. TCRdb passed the 5' RACE reads through MiXCR, listing each CDR3 protein once. The table includes about 46,000 distinct CDR3 sequences, under 2% detected once. What was sequenced was PBMCs. The receptors shown here come from a woman in her thirties or forties with multiple sclerosis.

This clonotype was detected ten times or more. The chain has TRBV24-1 and TRBJ2-2; the match to TRBD2 covers 8 bases. The CDR3 loop spans 16 amino acids. From germline, CDR1 is KGHDR and CDR2 SFDVKD. J was trimmed by 3 bases and V by 1 base; bases with no gene match: 3. CDR3 protein: CATSDFPGGDTGELFF. The CDR3 DNA is TGTGCCACCAGTGATTTTCCCGGGGGGGACACCGGGGAGCTGTTTTTT.

This clonotype was observed once. The CDR3 is CASRKTSGLAETQYF. The CDR3, as DNA: TGTGCCAGCAGAAAAACTAGCGGCCTTGCGGAGACCCAGTACTTC. V usage is TRBV3-1 and J usage is TRBJ2-5; TRBD2 aligns across 8 bases. The length of the CDR3 is 15 residues. Trimming cost V 6 bases and J 5 bases; bases outside gene matches: 11. Germline V gene data show CDR1 as LGHDT and CDR2 as YNNKEL (reference sequence).

This clonotype was counted ten times or more. The V call is TRBV5-1, the J call TRBJ2-1; D not certain. Germline lookup yields CDR1 SGHRS and CDR2 YFSETQ. Trimming took off 1 base at V and 10 bases at J, with 12 bases between the two ends. The CDR3 totals 13 residues. CDR3 DNA sequence: TGCGCCAGCAGCTTGAACGGTCAGCGAGAGCAGTTCTTC. Amino acid sequence: CASSLNGQREQFF.

In this sample, this clonotype turned up many times. This chain joins TRBV11-2 and TRBJ2-1; D gene ambiguous. The CDR3 is 12 residues long. Deletions cut 2 bases from V and 7 bases from J, with 6 bases between. The V gene's germline CDR1 is SGHAT and CDR2 FQNNGV. CDR3 protein: CASSLLINEQFF. CDR3 bases: TGTGCCAGCAGCTTATTGATTAATGAGCAGTTCTTC.

This clonotype has ten or more counts. The rearrangement uses TRBV11-2 and TRBJ2-7, with D perhaps given as TRBD1 or TRBD2 (5 bases each). The CDR3 has 14 amino acids. Trimming took off 3 bases at V and 2 bases at J, with 11 bases between the two ends. Germline CDR1 SGHAT, CDR2 FQNNGV. The CDR3 sequence is CASSLVRGAYEQYF. In nucleotides, the CDR3 is TGTGCCAGCAGCTTGGTAAGAGGGGCCTACGAGCAGTACTTC.

The table lists this clonotype with many counts. The V and J genes are TRBV7-2 and TRBJ2-7; D uncertain. The germline V gene encodes CDR1 SGHTA and CDR2 FQGNSA. Between the trimmed V and J ends, which lost 6 bases and 3 bases, there was a span of 6 bases. This CDR3 is 11 amino acids long. CDR3 DNA: TGTGCCAGCAGTCTCAACTACGAGCAGTACTTC. As protein: CASSLNYEQYF.

This clonotype was observed many times. The chain combines TRBV29-1 with TRBJ2-1; TRBD1 is a possible D gene (5 bases). The CDR3 runs to 15 residues. V shed 2 bases and J shed 7 bases, with 18 bases lying between them. Germline lookup yields CDR1 SQVTM and CDR2 ANQGSEA. Written as DNA, the CDR3 is TGCAGCGTTGAACCATTAGACAGTTACCAGAATGAGCAGTTCTTC. It yields the protein CSVEPLDSYQNEQFF.

This clonotype was seen many times. CDR3 in amino acids: CASSHYGQASYGYTF. Written as DNA, the CDR3 is TGCGCCAGCAGCCATTACGGACAGGCCTCCTATGGCTACACCTTC. The chain is built from TRBV4-1 and TRBJ1-2; TRBD1 matches at 7 bases. V was pared by 3 bases and J by 4 bases, with 8 bases of the junction left unmatched. The CDR3 extends over 15 amino acids. The germline CDR1 and CDR2 sequences are MGHRA and YSYEKL.

This clonotype was observed at least ten times. The chain uses TRBV10-3 and TRBJ2-7; either TRBD1 or TRBD2 may supply D (5 bases each). The CDR3 contains 14 residues. Trimming pared 6 bases from V and 0 bases from J, leaving 12 bases between. The germline gives CDR1 ENHRY, CDR2 SYGVKD. The DNA for the CDR3 is TGTGCCATCAGAGGGGACCTGACCTCCTACGAGCAGTACTTC. It specifies CAIRGDLTSYEQYF.

Many counts were recorded for this clonotype. V usage is TRBV20-1 and J usage is TRBJ1-1; tentative D call: TRBD1 (5 bases). Germline-derived CDR1 and CDR2 are DFQATT and SNEGSKA (reference sequence). Between the trimmed V and J ends, which lost 2 bases and 0 bases, there was a span of 19 bases. The length of the CDR3 is 17 residues. The CDR3: CSARRAGRARMNTEAFF. The CDR3 nucleotides read TGCAGTGCTAGACGGGCAGGGCGGGCTCGGATGAACACTGAAGCTTTCTTT.

This clonotype showed up just a few times. The gene calls are TRBV20-1 and TRBJ1-1; D gene ambiguous. Trimming pared 0 bases from V and 4 bases from J, leaving 12 bases between. This CDR3 is built from 14 residues. The germline CDR1 and CDR2 sequences are DFQATT and SNEGSKA (reference sequence). The CDR3: CSARDLRGSTEAFF. The CDR3 coding sequence is TGCAGTGCTAGAGATCTCCGGGGAAGCACTGAAGCTTTCTTT.

This clonotype was counted many times. DNA for the CDR3: TGTGCCAGCAGTGACCACCGGGACAACTCTGGAAACACCATATATTTT. It encodes CASSDHRDNSGNTIYF. V is TRBV12-3 or TRBV12-4 and J is TRBJ1-3, with D possibly being TRBD1 (6 bases). V lost 5 bases, J lost 0 bases, and 14 bases lay in between. CDR3 length equals 16 residues.

This clonotype was observed many times. The chain employs TRBV25-1 and TRBJ1-1, with D possibly TRBD1 on 5 matching bases. The V and J ends lost 9 bases and 4 bases respectively, with 15 bases between them. The CDR3 has 13 amino acids. Germline V lookup: CDR1 MGHDK, CDR2 SYGVNS. The CDR3, as DNA: TGTGCCAGTAGGGGAGGATGGGGCACTGAAGCTTTCTTT. This codes for CASRGGWGTEAFF.

This clonotype came up many times. The chain uses TRBV27 and TRBJ1-5; possibly TRBD1 for D (5 bases). Trimming stripped 0 bases from V and 4 bases from J, with 16 bases between. The CDR3 length is 17 residues. Germline V gene lookup returns CDR1 MNHEY and CDR2 SMNVEV (reference sequence). The CDR3 reads CASSLSRHQGRNQPQHF. The CDR3 bases are TGTGCCAGCAGTTTATCCCGACATCAGGGAAGGAATCAGCCCCAGCATTTT.

This clonotype was seen at least ten times. The V call is TRBV10-3, the J call TRBJ2-3; D might be TRBD1 (5 bases). Per germline, CDR1 ENHRY and CDR2 SYGVKD. The ends were cut back, 7 bases at V and 6 bases at J, with 14 bases in the middle. The CDR3 covers 13 residues. Written as DNA, the CDR3 is TGTGCCATCACTTGGAGCAGGGCGGATACGCAGTATTTT. It yields the protein CAITWSRADTQYF.

This clonotype was seen ten or more times. The chain couples TRBV18 to TRBJ2-7; D is ambiguous. V dropped 3 bases and J dropped 2 bases, with 11 bases sitting between them. CDR1 is KGHSH, CDR2 LQKENI, per germline. This CDR3 comprises 14 residues. This CDR3 reads CASSPSKITYEQYF. For the CDR3, the DNA is TGTGCCAGCTCACCCAGCAAGATCACCTACGAGCAGTACTTC.

This clonotype has at least ten counts. The V and J genes are TRBV7-6 and TRBJ1-6; D ambiguous. V was shortened by 1 base and J by 0 bases, with 4 bases between the two germline ends. Germline values: CDR1 SGHVS, CDR2 FNYEAQ. CDR3 length: 15 amino acids. The CDR3 sequence: CASSLESSYNSPLHF. CDR3 coding DNA: TGTGCCAGCAGCTTAGAGAGCTCCTATAATTCACCCCTCCACTTT. Full variable domain (remainder filled in from reference TRBV7-6 and TRBJ1-6): GAGVSQSPRYKVTKRGQDVALRCDPISGHVSLYWYRQALGQGPEFLTYFNYEAQQDKSGLPNDRFSAERPEGSISTLTIQRTEQRDSAMYRCASSLESSYNSPLHFGNGTRLTVT.

At least ten counts were recorded for this clonotype. The V and J genes are TRBV12-3 or TRBV12-4 and TRBJ2-7, with 10 bases that match TRBD1. This CDR3 spans 14 amino acids. After removal of 3 bases from V and 6 bases from J, the junction contained 5 bases not matched to a gene. The CDR3 loop reads CASSFGTGVAEQYF. The CDR3 DNA reads TGTGCCAGCAGTTTTGGGACAGGGGTGGCCGAGCAGTACTTC.

This clonotype has a handful of counts. This may come from a read error, since a much larger clone is one base off. In this CDR3 the conserved last residue, phenylalanine or tryptophan, is missing, so a read error is likely. V usage is TRBV9 and J usage is TRBJ1-2; no clear D gene. This CDR3 spans 11 amino acids. Trimming left V 2 bases short and J 2 bases short, with 1 base between. Germline V gene sequence: CDR1 SGDLS, CDR2 YYNGEE. CDR3 loop: CASSVNYGYTI. The CDR3 nucleotides are TGTGCCAGCAGCGTCAACTATGGCTACACCATC.

This clonotype has ten or more counts. The V call is TRBV24-1, the J call TRBJ2-3; D gene ambiguous. This CDR3 is built from 15 residues. Germline CDR1 reads KGHDR; CDR2 reads SFDVKD. Trimming shortened V by 5 bases and J by 2 bases, and 13 bases separated the two germline ends. CDR3 loop: CATSARPPITDTQYF. The CDR3 nucleotides are TGTGCCACCAGTGCCCGTCCCCCAATCACAGATACGCAGTATTTT.

Ten or more counts support this clonotype. The chain couples TRBV12-3 or TRBV12-4 to TRBJ1-2; tentative D call: TRBD1 (6 bases). This CDR3 comprises 16 residues. Trimming removed 4 bases at V and 0 bases at J, with 15 bases between. DNA of the CDR3: TGTGCCAGCAGTTCAGACAGGCCCCAACCTAACTATGGCTACACCTTC. Protein sequence: CASSSDRPQPNYGYTF.

This clonotype occurred many times. The genes are TRBV7-9 and TRBJ1-1, with D tentatively TRBD1 (5 bases). CDR3 size: 13 residues. CDR1 and CDR2 (germline): SEHNR, FQNEAQ (reference sequence). The germline V and J ends were trimmed by 1 base and 5 bases, with 8 bases remaining between them. CDR3 sequence reads: CASSLGGRTEAFF. The CDR3 DNA is TGTGCCAGCAGCTTAGGGGGGAGAACTGAAGCTTTCTTT.

This clonotype was seen more than once but under ten times. This chain connects TRBV24-1 to TRBJ2-2; TRBD1 agrees at 7 bases. The CDR3 is made up of 12 amino acids. In germline, CDR1 is KGHDR, CDR2 SFDVKD. After removal of 9 bases from V and 3 bases from J, the junction contained 0 bases not matched to a gene. CDR3 region: CATQGDTGELFF. As DNA, the CDR3 is TGTGCCACCCAGGGGGACACCGGGGAGCTGTTTTTT.

This clonotype was counted at least ten times. The chain joins TRBV12-3 or TRBV12-4 to TRBJ1-6; tentatively, D is TRBD1 (5 bases). The CDR3 runs 14 residues. V lost 2 bases to trimming and J lost 8 bases, with 10 bases between them. CDR3 nucleotides: TGTGCCAGCAGTTTAAAGGGACTTGATTCACCCCTCCACTTT. It yields the protein CASSLKGLDSPLHF.

This clonotype was seen ten or more times. The chain couples TRBV20-1 to TRBJ1-1; a possible D gene is TRBD1 (6 bases). The CDR3 has 12 residues. V lost 6 bases to trimming and J lost 7 bases, with 15 bases between them. The germline gives CDR1 DFQATT, CDR2 SNEGSKA (reference sequence). CDR3 nucleotides: TGCAGTGCGAAGAGGGGGAGGATTGAAGCTTTCTTT. It codes for CSAKRGRIEAFF.

At least ten counts were recorded for this clonotype. J is TRBJ2-2 and V is TRBV7-2, with 8 bases fitting TRBD2. Unmatched junction bases numbered 4, after V lost 1 base and J lost 6 bases. The germline CDR1 and CDR2 sequences are SGHTA and FQGNSA. The CDR3 has 15 residues. The CDR3 spells CASSLEAGGAGELFF. The DNA for the CDR3 is TGTGCCAGCAGCTTAGAGGCCGGGGGGGCCGGGGAGCTGTTTTTT.

This clonotype appeared many times. The chain uses TRBV10-3 and TRBJ1-5; D not certain. Trimming took off 2 bases at V and 4 bases at J, with 6 bases between the two ends. This CDR3 spans 13 amino acids. Germline CDR1 reads ENHRY; CDR2 reads SYGVKD. This CDR3 is CAISEHGNQPQHF. The CDR3 bases are TGTGCCATCAGTGAGCATGGAAATCAGCCCCAGCATTTT.

This clonotype was detected ten times or more. The chain combines TRBV20-1 with TRBJ1-2; D not certain. From germline, CDR1 is DFQATT and CDR2 SNEGSKA (reference sequence). The CDR3 loop spans 13 amino acids. The germline V and J ends were trimmed by 0 bases and 10 bases, with 15 bases remaining between them. CDR3 amino acids: CSARDLDRVVYTF. The CDR3, as DNA: TGCAGTGCTAGAGATCTGGACCGAGTAGTCTACACCTTC.